Following are 20 T cell receptor beta chains from one sample sequenced in a study of blood T cell repertoires in COVID-19. Method: immunoSEQ multiplex PCR; TCRdb's copy keeps in-frame clones and lacks some. This sample has 130,000 to 150,000 clones, with 80% to 90% found just once. Sequencing input: peripheral blood. These receptors came from a human donor with acute or convalescent COVID-19. The donor label of this sample is uncertain.

V gene TRBV4-1 combines with J gene TRBJ2-1, with 8 bases aligning to TRBD2. The V gene end was trimmed by 4 bases and the J gene end by 9 bases; junction bases not matched to a gene: 8. The CDR3 length is 14 residues. The germline CDR1 and CDR2 sequences are MGHRA and YSYEKL. The CDR3 DNA reads TGCGCCAGCAGCCCTGCGGGGGGCCTGGGTGAGCAGTTCTTC. Protein sequence: CASSPAGGLGEQFF.

Here the CDR3 DNA reads TGTGCCAGCAGCCAAGAAGCACTACCAACGCAAGAGACCCAGTACTTC. It specifies CASSQEALPTQETQYF. The V and J genes are TRBV3-1 (or the pseudogene TRBV3-2) and TRBJ2-5, with unresolved D. This CDR3 comprises 16 residues. CDR1 is LGHDT, CDR2 YNNKEL, per germline (reference sequence). V was trimmed by 0 bases and J by 2 bases, leaving 13 bases between them.

V gene TRBV6-2 or TRBV6-3 combines with J gene TRBJ1-2; D unresolved. CDR1 MNHEY and CDR2 SVGEGT come from the germline V gene. This CDR3 contains 14 residues. V was cut by 5 bases and J by 4 bases, with 14 bases left in between. The CDR3 sequence is CASSKTQETYGYTF. The DNA of the CDR3 is TGTGCCAGCAGTAAAACGCAGGAAACCTATGGCTACACCTTC.

CDR3 nucleotides: TGCGCCAGCAGCCAAGATCTGGGACAGGGGACGGAGACCCAGTACTTC. Its protein product is CASSQDLGQGTETQYF. This chain joins TRBV4-1 and TRBJ2-5; 10 bases map to TRBD1. There are 16 residues in the CDR3. The J segment lost 5 bases and the V segment lost 0 bases, leaving 6 bases of the junction unmatched. CDR1 is MGHRA and CDR2 is YSYEKL in the germline V gene.

The J gene is TRBJ2-3, the V gene TRBV3-1 (or the pseudogene TRBV3-2); D is possibly TRBD2 (7 bases). The V gene's germline CDR1 is LGHDT and CDR2 YNNKEL (reference sequence). Between the trimmed V and J ends, which lost 3 bases and 5 bases, there was a span of 15 bases. The CDR3 loop spans 15 amino acids. The CDR3 sequence: CASSQRRGRGDTQYF. In nucleotides, the CDR3 is TGTGCCAGCAGCCAGAGGCGGGGGCGAGGAGATACGCAGTATTTT.

The rearrangement joins TRBV6-6 to TRBJ1-1; 8 positions agree with TRBD1. J gave up 0 bases and V 5 bases, and 11 bases lay outside the gene matches. Per the germline V gene, CDR1 is MNHNY and CDR2 is SVGAGI (reference sequence). The CDR3 has 17 amino acids. CDR3 region: CASSPIRGQGLNTEAFF. The CDR3 bases are TGTGCCAGCAGTCCCATCCGTGGACAGGGCCTGAACACTGAAGCTTTCTTT.

The chain joins TRBV4-2 to TRBJ1-5, with 9 bases fitting TRBD1. Germline loops: CDR1 LGHNA, CDR2 YNFKEQ. The CDR3 loop spans 14 amino acids. The V gene end was trimmed by 6 bases and the J gene end by 6 bases; junction bases not matched to a gene: 6. CDR3 in amino acids: CASSPPDRGQPQHF. The CDR3 coding sequence is TGTGCCAGCAGTCCCCCGGACAGGGGTCAGCCCCAGCATTTT.

The chain recombines TRBV6-5 with TRBJ1-4, with D maybe TRBD1 (5 bases). Between the trimmed V and J ends, which lost 6 bases and 8 bases, there was a span of 16 bases. The CDR3 contains 14 residues. Germline lookup yields CDR1 MNHEY and CDR2 SVGAGI. This CDR3 reads CASSPGGVGEKLFF. CDR3 in DNA: TGTGCCAGCAGCCCCGGGGGGGTTGGAGAAAAACTGTTTTTT.

The chain employs TRBV5-6 and TRBJ2-3; the D is unclear. The length of the CDR3 is 11 residues. V shed 2 bases and J shed 5 bases, with 3 bases lying between them. Germline V lookup: CDR1 SGHDT, CDR2 YYEEEE. CDR3 sequence reads: CASSFKDTQYF. The CDR3, as DNA: TGTGCCAGCAGCTTCAAAGATACGCAGTATTTT.

Only one count was recorded for this clone. The rearrangement uses TRBV12-3 or TRBV12-4 and TRBJ2-3; TRBD2 agrees at 10 bases. The trim removed 10 bases at V and 4 bases at J, leaving 2 bases unmatched. This CDR3 comprises 12 residues. The CDR3: CATGLAADTQYF. CDR3 in DNA: TGTGCCACCGGACTAGCGGCAGATACGCAGTATTTT.

The chain is built from TRBV7-2 and TRBJ2-3; TRBD2 is a possible D gene (6 bases). Germline V CDR1 and CDR2: SGHTA, FQGNSA. The germline V and J ends were trimmed by 5 bases and 5 bases, with 14 bases remaining between them. This CDR3 has 14 residues. CDR3 DNA: TGTGCCAGCAGCGCTGGACTGGGGGGAGATACGCAGTATTTT. Translated: CASSAGLGGDTQYF.

J is TRBJ2-7 and V is TRBV3-1 (or the pseudogene TRBV3-2); 7 bases are shared with TRBD1. Germline trimming cut 1 base from V and 3 bases from J; bases unmatched to any gene: 0. The CDR3 loop spans 13 amino acids. The germline V gene has CDR1 LGHDT and CDR2 YNNKEL (reference sequence). The CDR3 DNA follows: TGTGCCAGCAGCCAAGCAGGGGGCTACGAGCAGTACGTC. Translation: CASSQAGGYEQYV.

This clone has only a few counts. The genes are TRBV7-9 and TRBJ2-1; 10 bases line up with TRBD1. The V segment lost 5 bases and the J segment 2 bases; nucleotides outside the gene matches: 6. The V gene's germline CDR1 is SEHNR and CDR2 FQNEAQ (reference sequence). This CDR3 has 16 residues. CDR3 in amino acids: CASSTGQGEPYNEQFF. The CDR3 region has the DNA TGTGCCAGCAGCACCGGACAGGGGGAACCCTACAATGAGCAGTTCTTC.

The rearrangement joins TRBV5-4 to TRBJ1-1; D not resolved. This CDR3 region has 14 residues. Germline V gives CDR1 SGHNT, CDR2 YYREEE (reference sequence). V was shortened by 4 bases and J by 3 bases, with 13 bases between the two germline ends. CDR3 residues: CASSADFPDTEAFF. In DNA form, the CDR3 reads TGTGCCAGCAGCGCTGACTTCCCGGACACTGAAGCTTTCTTT.

The chain links TRBV5-1 to TRBJ1-6, with D perhaps matching TRBD1 (5 bases). The CDR3 runs to 15 residues. The V end lost 2 bases, the J end lost 7 bases, and 13 bases lay between the germline ends. Germline V gene data show CDR1 as SGHRS and CDR2 as YFSETQ. CDR3 DNA sequence: TGCGCCAGCAGCTTATTAACGGGGGACAATTCACCCCTCCACTTT. It is translated as CASSLLTGDNSPLHF.

V gene TRBV7-6 combines with J gene TRBJ1-2; 7 nucleotides match TRBD1. The germline V gene has CDR1 SGHVS and CDR2 FNYEAQ. The CDR3 runs to 15 residues. V lost 5 bases, J lost 8 bases, and 14 bases stayed unmatched. The CDR3 region has the DNA TGTGCCAGCAGCCCCTGGACAGGAGAATTAGAAGGCTACACCTTC. Translation gives CASSPWTGELEGYTF.

The chain has TRBV23-1 and TRBJ2-3; D not resolved. TRBV23-1 is an ORF for which the function is uncertain. The CDR3 is 14 amino acids. The germline V and J ends were trimmed by 10 bases and 0 bases, with 14 bases remaining between them. The CDR3 spells CATSRWPSTDTQYF. CDR3 DNA: TGCGCCACCTCGAGGTGGCCTAGCACAGATACGCAGTATTTT.

The chain is built from TRBV6-4 and TRBJ1-2, with unresolved D. There are 14 residues in the CDR3. V lost 3 bases to trimming and J lost 4 bases, with 12 bases between them. The germline V gene has CDR1 MRHNA and CDR2 SNTAGT. CDR3 nucleotide sequence: TGTGCCAGCAGTGAGGAGGAGACAAGCTATGGCTACACCTTC. It translates to CASSEEETSYGYTF.

In its sample, this clone was seen once. The chain has TRBV6-2 or TRBV6-3 and TRBJ1-3; 7 bases align to TRBD1. The CDR3 is 15 residues long. Trimming took 2 bases from V and 1 from J; bases not matched to a gene: 2. CDR1 and CDR2 (germline): MNHEY, SVGEGT. This CDR3 reads CASSYDRASGNTIYF. The CDR3 bases are TGTGCCAGCAGTTACGACAGGGCGTCTGGAAACACCATATATTTT.

The chain has TRBV5-5 and TRBJ2-2; D gene ambiguous. The CDR3 runs 16 residues. Germline assignment: CDR1 SGHKS and CDR2 YYEKEE (reference sequence). V was cut by 4 bases and J by 0 bases, with 13 bases left in between. Here the CDR3 reads CASSHKPTANTGELFF. The CDR3 coding sequence is TGTGCCAGCAGCCACAAACCCACAGCGAACACCGGGGAGCTGTTTTTT.